Listed here are 23 T cell receptor beta chains from one sample, sequenced in a study of shared clonotypes between healthy human individuals. Assay: immunoSEQ multiplex PCR; the TCRdb copy retains only in-frame clones and omits some. The sample includes some 550,000 clones, almost 97% of them seen just once. The specimen sequenced was naive CD4+ T cells sorted from blood. Subset denoted: CD45RA+ positively selected. Every receptor here comes from a woman aged 25 to 39 in good health.

This chain connects TRBV19 to TRBJ2-3; 10 bases are shared with TRBD2. With 2 bases clipped from V and 14 bases from J, the junction kept 10 bases outside the gene matches. The CDR3 totals 14 residues. The germline gives CDR1 LNHDA, CDR2 SQIVND (reference sequence). The CDR3 DNA follows: TGTGCCAGTAGTATAACGGGACTAACTAGCGGGATGTATTTT. This gives the protein CASSITGLTSGMYF.

The chain couples TRBV5-6 to TRBJ1-1, with D uncertain. V lost 4 bases and J lost 5, with 12 bases in between. The CDR3 sequence is 13 residues long. Looked up from germline, CDR1 is SGHDT and CDR2 is YYEEEE. The CDR3 coding sequence is TGTGCCAGCAGCGGGCAGGAAGGGACTGAAGCTTTCTTT. Its translation: CASSGQEGTEAFF.

The chain recombines TRBV28 with TRBJ1-1; possibly TRBD1 for D (6 bases). CDR1 and CDR2 from the germline V gene are MDHEN and SYDVKM. V was pared by 8 bases and J by 7 bases, with 20 bases between. CDR3 length: 14 residues. This CDR3 reads CASGLGQTGVEAFF. CDR3 DNA: TGTGCCAGCGGGTTAGGACAGACCGGGGTTGAAGCTTTCTTT.

The V gene is TRBV5-5, the J gene TRBJ2-1; D gene uncertain. V dropped 4 bases and J dropped 14 bases, with 22 bases sitting between them. Germline loops: CDR1 SGHKS, CDR2 YYEKEE (reference sequence). CDR3 length equals 14 residues. In DNA form, the CDR3 reads TGTGCCAGCAGCCTGCCCCTCGGCGACCCTTTTAAGTTCTTC. The encoded protein is CASSLPLGDPFKFF.

The chain combines TRBV18 with TRBJ2-7; D may be TRBD1 (6 bases). Germline V gene lookup returns CDR1 KGHSH and CDR2 LQKENI. The V and J ends lost 6 bases and 3 bases respectively, with 9 bases between them. The CDR3 has 12 amino acids. In nucleotides, the CDR3 is TGTGCCAGCTCGCACAGGGACTACGAGCAGTACTTC. The encoded protein is CASSHRDYEQYF.

The chain has TRBV10-2 and TRBJ1-5, with a possible D match to TRBD1 (6 bases). V was pared by 7 bases and J by 1 base, with 14 bases between. The CDR3 totals 15 residues. Germline V gene lookup returns CDR1 WSHSY and CDR2 SAAADI. The DNA of the CDR3 is TGCGCCAGCACCTCGGGGGGCCGGAGCAATCAGCCCCAGCATTTT. Protein sequence: CASTSGGRSNQPQHF.

The chain joins TRBV29-1 to TRBJ2-1; D might be TRBD2 (7 bases). The CDR3 runs to 12 residues. V was cut by 4 bases and J by 7 bases, with 11 bases left in between. CDR1 and CDR2 from the germline V gene are SQVTM and ANQGSEA. CDR3 loop: CSVVRGPNEQFF. The CDR3 DNA is TGCAGCGTTGTGCGGGGGCCGAATGAGCAGTTCTTC.

The genes are TRBV6-6 and TRBJ1-6; D not resolved. CDR1 and CDR2 from the germline V gene are MNHNY and SVGAGI (reference sequence). Trimming pared 0 bases from V and 6 bases from J, leaving 3 bases between. CDR3 length: 13 amino acids. The CDR3 reads CASSYSVNSPLHF. CDR3 coding DNA: TGTGCCAGCAGTTACTCGGTTAATTCACCCCTCCACTTT.

In its sample, this clone was seen once. The V and J genes are TRBV19 and TRBJ1-2; D may be TRBD1 (6 bases). Deletions cut 5 bases from V and 3 bases from J, with 13 bases between. The germline V gene encodes CDR1 LNHDA and CDR2 SQIVND (reference sequence). The CDR3 spans 14 residues. Written as DNA, the CDR3 is TGTGCCAGTAGTCCTACCTCAGGGGACTATGGCTACACCTTC. Its translation is CASSPTSGDYGYTF. The full variable domain, in which reference TRBV19 and TRBJ1-2 provide the parts outside the CDR3, is DGGITQSPKYLFRKEGQNVTLSCEQNLNHDAMYWYRQDPGQGLRLIYYSQIVNDFQKGDIAEGYSVSREKKESFPLTVTSAQKNPTAFYLCASSPTSGDYGYTFGSGTRLTVV.

The rearrangement uses TRBV18 and TRBJ1-1, with D perhaps matching TRBD1 (6 bases). Between the trimmed V and J ends, which lost 3 bases and 3 bases, there was a span of 11 bases. In germline, CDR1 is KGHSH, CDR2 LQKENI. CDR3 length: 14 residues. CDR3 DNA sequence: TGTGCCAGCTCACCCAACAGGGATGACACTGAAGCTTTCTTT. It yields the protein CASSPNRDDTEAFF.

The gene calls are TRBV7-6 and TRBJ2-5; TRBD1 agrees at 10 bases. The CDR3 has 16 residues. CDR1 is SGHVS and CDR2 is FNYEAQ in the germline V gene. V trimming: 5 bases; J trimming: 6 bases; junction bases outside the gene matches: 12. The CDR3 DNA reads TGTGCCAGCAGCCCCGTTACCGGGACAGGGGAAAAGACCCAGTACTTC. Encoded protein: CASSPVTGTGEKTQYF.

Concerning this clone itself: Other DNA sequences of this sample code for an identical CDR3. The genes are TRBV7-9 and TRBJ2-5; no clear D gene. The CDR3 is 12 amino acids. Germline V lookup: CDR1 SEHNR, CDR2 FQNEAQ (reference sequence). V was pared by 1 base and J by 3 bases, with 3 bases between. CDR3 residues: CASSLGEETQYF. DNA for the CDR3: TGTGCCAGCAGCTTAGGGGAAGAGACCCAGTACTTC.

In nucleotides, the CDR3 is TGTGCCAGCTCACCACCGATGTTTAGACGGGCGACAGATACGCAGTATTTT. It specifies CASSPPMFRRATDTQYF. The J gene is TRBJ2-3, the V gene TRBV18; D remains unclear. The V end was cut by 0 bases, the J end by 3 bases, with 16 bases between. CDR1 and CDR2 from the germline V gene are KGHSH and LQKENI. The CDR3 has 17 amino acids.

The chain recombines TRBV18 with TRBJ2-7, with no clear D. The V gene lost 6 bases and the J gene lost 2 bases, with 23 bases spanning the gap. The CDR3 has 17 residues. Germline lookup yields CDR1 KGHSH and CDR2 LQKENI. In DNA form, the CDR3 reads TGTGCCAGCTCGTACGTAGGCGTAGGCGTTGGGGCCTACGAGCAGTACTTC. It codes for CASSYVGVGVGAYEQYF.

The J gene is TRBJ1-4, the V gene TRBV4-1; possible D gene TRBD1, 6 bases. V lost 3 bases, J lost 10 bases, and 24 bases lay in between. CDR3 length equals 17 residues. CDR1 and CDR2 (germline): MGHRA, YSYEKL. The CDR3 DNA reads as TGCGCCAGCAGCCAGCCCGGGACAAGGGAACGAAGGGCAAAACTGTTTTTT. Translation: CASSQPGTRERRAKLFF.

This sequence joins TRBV2 and TRBJ2-1; D remains unclear. This CDR3 is built from 13 residues. V was pared by 5 bases and J by 2 bases, with 7 bases between. CDR1 is SNHLY, CDR2 FYNNEI, per germline. The DNA of the CDR3 is TGTGCCAGCAGTAGGGCCCCCTACAATGAGCAGTTCTTC. Its translation is CASSRAPYNEQFF.

V and J are TRBV19 and TRBJ2-3; D unresolved. The germline gives CDR1 LNHDA, CDR2 SQIVND (reference sequence). Trimming shortened V by 4 bases and J by 2 bases, and 10 bases separated the two germline ends. The CDR3 sequence is 14 residues long. The CDR3 sequence is CASSTYQLTDTQYF. CDR3 DNA sequence: TGTGCCAGTAGTACTTATCAACTCACAGATACGCAGTATTTT.

V and J are TRBV6-1 and TRBJ1-3; D remains ambiguous. Trimming stripped 6 bases from V and 4 bases from J, with 13 bases between. The CDR3 is 14 residues long. Germline V gives CDR1 MNHNS, CDR2 SASEGT. The CDR3 DNA reads as TGTGCCAGCAGCGGGATGCGGTCCGGAAACACCATATATTTT. It translates to CASSGMRSGNTIYF.

This rearrangement joins TRBV9 to TRBJ2-5; 10 nucleotides line up with TRBD2. In germline, CDR1 is SGDLS, CDR2 YYNGEE. With V trimmed by 5 bases and J by 1 base, 5 bases remained unmatched. The CDR3 spans 15 residues. This chain's CDR3 is CASSPSGSGQETQYF. Written as DNA, the CDR3 is TGTGCCAGCAGTCCTAGCGGGAGTGGCCAAGAGACCCAGTACTTC.

The chain is built from TRBV5-4 and TRBJ2-3; 11 nucleotides align to TRBD2. The trim removed 1 base at V and 4 bases at J, leaving 14 bases unmatched. The CDR3 extends over 19 amino acids. Germline CDR1 is SGHNT and CDR2 is YYREEE (reference sequence). CDR3 sequence reads: CASSLLKLAGGSRPDTQYF. The CDR3 DNA reads TGTGCCAGCAGCTTGTTGAAGCTAGCGGGAGGTTCACGACCAGATACGCAGTATTTT.

This rearrangement joins TRBV27 to TRBJ2-2; D may be TRBD1 (5 bases). CDR1 and CDR2 (germline): MNHEY, SMNVEV (reference sequence). The CDR3 consists of 15 residues. Trimming left V 3 bases short and J 5 bases short, with 13 bases between. The CDR3 region is CASSFRGLLTGELFF. CDR3 in DNA: TGTGCCAGCAGTTTTAGGGGATTGTTAACCGGGGAGCTGTTTTTT.

This chain connects TRBV28 to TRBJ2-1; 7 nucleotides agree with TRBD2. CDR1 MDHEN and CDR2 SYDVKM come from the germline V gene. The CDR3 sequence is 12 residues long. Losses at the gene ends were 6 bases for V and 6 bases for J; bases not matched to a gene: 2. The CDR3 coding sequence is TGTGCCAGCAGCTGGGGGGGCAATGAGCAGTTCTTC. Its translation: CASSWGGNEQFF.

For the CDR3, the DNA is TGCGCCAGCAGCTTTTCTTTGAACACTGAAGCTTTCTTT. This encodes CASSFSLNTEAFF. J is TRBJ1-1 and V is TRBV5-1; D remains ambiguous. CDR3 length equals 13 residues. V was pared by 2 bases and J by 0 bases, with 5 bases between. Germline assignment: CDR1 SGHRS and CDR2 YFSETQ.